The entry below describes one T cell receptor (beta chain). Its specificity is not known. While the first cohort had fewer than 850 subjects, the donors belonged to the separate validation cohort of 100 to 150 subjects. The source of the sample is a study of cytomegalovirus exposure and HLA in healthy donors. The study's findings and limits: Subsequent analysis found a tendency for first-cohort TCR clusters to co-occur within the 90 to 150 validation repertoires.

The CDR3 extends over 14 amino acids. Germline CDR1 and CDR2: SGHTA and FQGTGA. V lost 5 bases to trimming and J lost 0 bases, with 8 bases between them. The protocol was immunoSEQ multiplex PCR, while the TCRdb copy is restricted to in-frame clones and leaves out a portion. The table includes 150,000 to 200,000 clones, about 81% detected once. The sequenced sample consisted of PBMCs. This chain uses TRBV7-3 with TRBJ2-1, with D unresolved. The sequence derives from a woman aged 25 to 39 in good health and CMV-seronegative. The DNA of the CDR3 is TGTGCCAGCAGCCCAACCGGCTCCTACAATGAGCAGTTCTTC. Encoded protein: CASSPTGSYNEQFF.